The 18 T cell receptor beta chains in this list originate from one sample, sequenced in a study of blood T cell repertoires in COVID-19. Assay used: immunoSEQ multiplex PCR; TCRdb lists only in-frame clones, some missing. The sample has more than 250,000 clones, around nine tenths seen once. Input material: PBMCs or T cells enriched from blood (not recorded which). The receptors here all came from a woman aged 18-30 years who had recovered from COVID-19.

With respect to this clone: One junction end does not reproduce the germline sequence, and a read error may be involved. The chain couples TRBV30 to TRBJ2-7; 12 bases align to TRBD1. The length of the CDR3 is 13 residues. Germline V gives CDR1 GTSNPN, CDR2 SVGIG (reference sequence). The CDR3 DNA sequence: TGTGCCTGGAGTCCCTCTGGGGACAGGGGGCTACACTTC. Its protein is CAWSPSGDRGLHF.

The gene calls are TRBV9 and TRBJ2-2; a possible D gene is TRBD1 (8 bases). CDR1 SGDLS and CDR2 YYNGEE come from the germline V gene. The V end lost 1 base, the J end lost 1 base, and 11 bases lay between the germline ends. The CDR3 covers 16 residues. The chain's CDR3 is CASSVSGTGNTGELFF. The DNA for the CDR3 is TGTGCCAGCAGCGTAAGCGGGACAGGGAACACCGGGGAGCTGTTTTTT. Together with reference TRBV9 and TRBJ2-2, the CDR3 gives the full variable domain: DSGVTQTPKHLITATGQRVTLRCSPRSGDLSVYWYQQSLDQGLQFLIQYYNGEERAKGNILERFSAQQFPDLHSELNLSSLELGDSALYFCASSVSGTGNTGELFFGEGSRLTVL.

V usage is TRBV4-3 and J usage is TRBJ2-3, with D possibly TRBD1 on 6 matching bases. V was clipped by 0 bases and J by 5 bases, with 15 bases between them. Germline CDR1 is LGHNA and CDR2 is YSLEER. CDR3 size: 16 residues. CDR3 nucleotide sequence: TGCGCCAGCAGCCAAGATTTTGGGCCGACAGGAGATACGCAGTATTTT. It translates to CASSQDFGPTGDTQYF.

The V gene is TRBV28, the J gene TRBJ1-1; D is uncertain. There are 14 residues in the CDR3. Per the germline V gene, CDR1 is MDHEN and CDR2 is SYDVKM. V was cut by 8 bases and J by 0 bases, with 13 bases left in between. The CDR3 region has the DNA TGTGCCAGCTCCGAAGTAGTGCTGAACACTGAAGCTTTCTTT. Amino acid sequence: CASSEVVLNTEAFF.

The chain couples TRBV9 to TRBJ2-7, with 8 nucleotides matching TRBD1. In germline, CDR1 is SGDLS, CDR2 YYNGEE. This CDR3 is built from 16 residues. Germline trimming cut 3 bases from V and 3 bases from J; bases unmatched to any gene: 11. CDR3 in DNA: TGTGCCAGCAGCGCGCCGACAGGGGAAGGGGTCTACGAGCAGTACTTC. Protein sequence: CASSAPTGEGVYEQYF.

This clone showed up just once. This chain links TRBV15 with TRBJ2-2; a possible D gene is TRBD1 (6 bases). There are 15 residues in the CDR3. V lost 5 bases and J lost 5, with 15 bases in between. CDR1 is LNHNV, CDR2 YYDKDF, per germline (reference sequence). In DNA, the CDR3 is TGTGCCACCAGCCCCTACAGGGAAGGGACCGGGGAGCTGTTTTTT. It translates to CATSPYREGTGELFF.

The chain recombines TRBV2 with TRBJ2-6, with a tentative D call TRBD2 (5 bases). The CDR3 runs to 16 residues. Germline CDR1 SNHLY, CDR2 FYNNEI. V gave up 3 bases and J gave up 0 bases, with 9 bases separating them. The CDR3 spells CASSDRGSSGANVLTF. CDR3 coding DNA: TGTGCCAGCAGTGATCGGGGAAGCTCTGGGGCCAACGTCCTGACTTTC.

The CDR3 loop is CASSESTRVRQFF. CDR3 sequence (DNA): TGCGCCAGCAGTGAGTCGACTCGTGTACGGCAGTTCTTC. The rearrangement uses TRBV10-2 and TRBJ2-1; D is unresolved. V was clipped by 0 bases and J by 12 bases, with 12 bases between them. The CDR3 runs 13 residues. Germline V gene lookup returns CDR1 WSHSY and CDR2 SAAADI.

This chain uses TRBV9 with TRBJ2-3; D perhaps matches TRBD2 (5 bases). Germline loops: CDR1 SGDLS, CDR2 YYNGEE. V lost 0 bases to trimming and J lost 0 bases, with 17 bases between them. This CDR3 is 18 amino acids long. The CDR3 reads CASSVGVSEITSTDTQYF. The CDR3 DNA reads as TGTGCCAGCAGCGTAGGGGTTAGCGAGATCACTAGCACAGATACGCAGTATTTT.

This clone was picked up a small number of times. The CDR3 DNA sequence: TGTGCCAGCAGGCGGACAGGGTTAAACTATGGCTACACCTTC. It is translated as CASRRTGLNYGYTF. The V call is TRBV25-1, the J call TRBJ1-2, with TRBD1 matching over 8 bases. The V gene end was trimmed by 6 bases and the J gene end by 2 bases; junction bases not matched to a gene: 5. The CDR3 covers 14 residues. The V gene's germline CDR1 is MGHDK and CDR2 SYGVNS.

This chain joins TRBV19 and TRBJ1-1, with D possibly being TRBD1 (5 bases). V was cut by 3 bases and J by 1 base, with 18 bases left in between. The length of the CDR3 is 17 residues. In germline, CDR1 is LNHDA, CDR2 SQIVND (reference sequence). CDR3 protein: CASSIRAWGLTNTEAFF. The CDR3 nucleotides read TGTGCCAGTAGTATCAGGGCCTGGGGCCTCACGAACACTGAAGCTTTCTTT.

A few counts support this clone. V gene TRBV7-9 combines with J gene TRBJ2-7, with 7 bases aligning to TRBD1. The germline gives CDR1 SEHNR, CDR2 FQNEAQ (reference sequence). Losses at the gene ends were 3 bases for V and 1 base for J; bases not matched to a gene: 9. The CDR3 spans 16 residues. This chain's CDR3 is CASSFSRDSISYEQYF. CDR3 in DNA: TGTGCCAGCAGCTTCTCCCGGGACAGCATATCCTACGAGCAGTACTTC.

J is TRBJ2-5 and V is TRBV14; D is uncertain. The V gene lost 4 bases and the J gene lost 4 bases, with 13 bases spanning the gap. Germline CDR1 reads SGHDN; CDR2 reads FVKESK. CDR3 length equals 14 residues. The CDR3 here is CASSRDRSRETQYF. CDR3 DNA sequence: TGTGCCAGCAGCCGAGATCGATCGCGAGAGACCCAGTACTTC.

The chain links TRBV4-1 to TRBJ2-3, with 8 bases aligning to TRBD2. The ends lost 1 base at V and 2 bases at J; junction bases unmatched: 11. Per the germline V gene, CDR1 is MGHRA and CDR2 is YSYEKL. This CDR3 contains 18 residues. The CDR3 reads CASSQGVGSGTVTDTQYF. CDR3 in DNA: TGCGCCAGCAGCCAAGGGGTCGGTAGCGGGACCGTCACAGATACGCAGTATTTT.

The V and J genes are TRBV15 and TRBJ1-4; 10 bases fit TRBD1. The CDR3 has 13 residues. V dropped 8 bases and J dropped 5; count of bases not matched to a gene: 2. CDR1 LNHNV and CDR2 YYDKDF come from the germline V gene (reference sequence). CDR3 region: CATSGQGNEKLFF. As DNA, the CDR3 is TGTGCCACCTCGGGACAGGGGAATGAAAAACTGTTTTTT. The full variable domain, rest sourced from reference TRBV15 and TRBJ1-4, is DAMVIQNPRYQVTQFGKPVTLSCSQTLNHNVMYWYQQKSSQAPKLLFHYYDKDFNNEADTPDNFQSRRPNTSFCFLDIRSPGLGDTAMYLCATSGQGNEKLFFGSGTQLSVL.

The rearrangement links TRBV19 to TRBJ2-5; possible D gene TRBD2, 5 bases. CDR3 size: 14 residues. Germline V gene sequence: CDR1 LNHDA, CDR2 SQIVND (reference sequence). V gave up 6 bases and J gave up 5 bases, with 16 bases separating them. CDR3 nucleotides: TGTGCCAGTAGCTTCTCGGCGGGTTTCGAGACCCAGTACTTC. Protein product: CASSFSAGFETQYF.

The rearrangement joins TRBV7-9 to TRBJ2-2; 11 nucleotides match TRBD2. CDR1 is SEHNR and CDR2 is FQNEAQ in the germline V gene (reference sequence). The trim removed 5 bases at V and 3 bases at J, leaving 14 bases unmatched. The CDR3 loop spans 19 amino acids. The CDR3 DNA sequence: TGTGCCAGCAGCACCCGGGACACGGGGACTAGCGGCTACACCGGGGAGCTGTTTTTT. Encoded protein: CASSTRDTGTSGYTGELFF.

This chain connects TRBV28 to TRBJ1-5; 7 nucleotides align to TRBD1. Germline V lookup: CDR1 MDHEN, CDR2 SYDVKM. The CDR3 length is 15 residues. With V trimmed by 2 bases and J by 6 bases, 7 bases remained unmatched. The CDR3 nucleotides read TGTGCCAGCAGTTTACTAACAGGGGCCTCTCAGCCCCAGCATTTT. Amino acids: CASSLLTGASQPQHF.